This is a list of T cell receptor beta chains from one sample in a study of OX40 agonist ivuxolimab in advanced cancers. This table comes from immunoSEQ multiplex PCR, and its TCRdb copy is limited to in-frame clones, with some not included. The sample gives some 100,000 clones, 80% to 90% of which show up once; around 0.85% is in the top ten. The source material was CD4+ or CD8+ T cells sorted from blood, sampled in a trial of the OX40 agonist ivuxolimab. The source is an adult with an advanced solid tumor such as melanoma, head and neck, liver or kidney cancer. Each CDR3 is given without its conserved first and last residue. The order of the fields is clone size, V gene, CDR3 protein. Expanded clones are given a class, and other clones once, few, many or no size at all.

.,TRBV28,ASRQGTSGANVLT
.,TRBV28,ASSLSPPVGYT
.,TRBV18,ASSPPSPTYYEQY
.,TRBV11-2,ASGTGSDTQY
few,TRBV7-2,ASSPLSPTGSPLH
.,TRBV2,ASSADRGTQETQY
.,TRBV7-9,ASSSNGGGQGTQY
.,TRBV5-1,ASQPPGTPGGGYT
.,TRBV30,AWKKTGGSGYT
.,TRBV9,ASSRRGDSTGELF
.,TRBV6-5,ASSYSSGGDWDTQY
.,TRBV28,ASSPVAPGNTIY
.,TRBV18,ASSPGGTDYGYT
.,TRBV11-2,ASSPTSGVGEQY
few,TRBV30,AWSVQGHQPQH
once,TRBV29-1,SVGDTSSGANVLT
.,TRBV14,ASSLKRGVNSPLH
.,TRBV14,ASSQVPSFSYNSPLH
.,TRBV28,ATTGWDTEAF
.,TRBV9,ASSGGPSILDTQY
.,TRBV4-3,ASSQSRADEQF
.,TRBV2,ASNVAGGPYEQF
.,TRBV20-1,SAAPRNEQY
.,TRBV15,ATSSSLGRETQY
.,TRBV6-6,ASSLDRVSYNEQF
.,TRBV7-7,AVGPGNTEAF
.,TRBV5-1,ASSGGSVSGELF
.,TRBV28,ASSFSSYEQY
.,TRBV5-1,ASSFPYRPSTDTQY
.,TRBV28,ASSPSHGGPGELF
.,TRBV13,ASSPRGSSYNEQF
.,TRBV6-5,ASSPNIGRQF